One and the same sample provided the 20 T cell receptor beta chains below, sequenced in a study of T cell repertoires in cytomegalovirus infection. TCRdb re-called the reads through MiXCR, storing one row per CDR3 protein. The sample records approximately 910,000 distinct CDR3 sequences, 31% being singletons. What these receptors recognize is not known. The material was cultured CD8+ T cells from PBMCs, obtained from culture after CMV antigen stimulation. These receptors were obtained from a human donor in good health (CMV status not recorded). Some clones in this sample may be carry-over from other donors' samples.

This clonotype showed up just a few times. The rearrangement links TRBV12-3 or TRBV12-4 to TRBJ1-4; D gene uncertain. The CDR3 is 13 amino acids. V shed 8 bases and J shed 1 base, with 8 bases lying between them. CDR3 loop: CASQGRTNEKLFF. CDR3 DNA: TGTGCCAGCCAAGGGCGAACTAATGAAAAACTGTTTTTT.

This clonotype was found a few times. The V call is TRBV7-6, the J call TRBJ2-3, with 9 bases lining up with TRBD2. The CDR3 spans 17 residues. The J segment lost 5 bases and the V segment lost 1 base, leaving 10 bases of the junction unmatched. CDR1 and CDR2 (germline): SGHVS, FNYEAQ. CDR3 DNA: TGTGCCAGCAGCTTAGGCCCCGGGCGGGGGGGCGGAGATACGCAGTATTTT. Translation: CASSLGPGRGGGDTQYF.

This clonotype was recorded a few times. V and J are TRBV11-1 and TRBJ2-3; D may correspond to TRBD1 or TRBD2 (7 bases each). Germline CDR1 is SGHAT and CDR2 is FQDESV (reference sequence). The CDR3 length is 16 residues. V gave up 4 bases and J gave up 6 bases, with 20 bases separating them. The CDR3, as DNA: TGTGCCAGCAGCTCCGAGGGAGGGGGCGTGGGGGATACGCAGTATTTT. As protein: CASSSEGGGVGDTQYF.

This clonotype has a handful of counts. The J gene is TRBJ2-5, the V gene TRBV7-9; D is perhaps TRBD2 (6 bases). The V gene lost 0 bases and the J gene lost 5 bases, with 10 bases spanning the gap. Germline V lookup: CDR1 SEHNR, CDR2 FQNEAQ (reference sequence). This CDR3 comprises 14 residues. The CDR3 nucleotides read TGTGCCAGCAGCTTAGCAAGGGACTGGGAGACCCAGTACTTC. Translating gives CASSLARDWETQYF. The variable domain in full, with the rest retrieved from reference TRBV7-9 and TRBJ2-5, is DTGVSQNPRHKITKRGQNVTFRCDPISEHNRLYWYRQTLGQGPEFLTYFQNEAQLEKSRLLSDRFSAERPKGSFSTLEIQRTEQGDSAMYLCASSLARDWETQYFGPGTRLLVL.

This clonotype has a count of ten or more. The chain combines TRBV28 with TRBJ1-1, with D perhaps matching TRBD1 (5 bases). Trimming shortened V by 3 bases and J by 8 bases, and 10 bases separated the two germline ends. From germline, CDR1 is MDHEN and CDR2 SYDVKM. The CDR3 loop spans 12 amino acids. The DNA of the CDR3 is TGTGCCAGCAGTTTGGGACTAGGGGAAGCTTTCTTT. It is translated as CASSLGLGEAFF. The whole variable domain, filled in from reference TRBV28 and TRBJ1-1, reads DVKVTQSSRYLVKRTGEKVFLECVQDMDHENMFWYRQDPGLGLRLIYFSYDVKMKEKGDIPEGYSVSREKKERFSLILESASTNQTSMYLCASSLGLGEAFFGQGTRLTVV.

This clonotype has more than one count but fewer than ten. This chain uses TRBV6-2 or TRBV6-3 with TRBJ2-1; possibly TRBD2 for D (5 bases). Trimming took 5 bases from V and 8 from J, leaving 10 bases between them. CDR1 and CDR2 from the germline V gene are MNHEY and SVGEGT. There are 12 residues in the CDR3. The CDR3: CASSPLGHEQFF. CDR3 DNA sequence: TGTGCCAGCAGTCCACTAGGGCATGAGCAGTTCTTC.

V and J are TRBV19 and TRBJ1-1; perhaps TRBD1 as D (6 bases). The germline gives CDR1 LNHDA, CDR2 SQIVND (reference sequence). V shed 5 bases and J shed 2 bases, with 21 bases lying between them. This CDR3 contains 17 residues. The CDR3, as DNA: TGTGCCAGTAGTGTGGCGTACCTCCGGACAGACAACACTGAAGCTTTCTTT. Translated, it gives CASSVAYLRTDNTEAFF.

CDR3 sequence: CASSLLVLGTDTQYF. DNA for the CDR3: TGTGCCAGCAGTTTATTGGTCCTGGGCACAGATACGCAGTATTTT. The chain uses TRBV12-3 or TRBV12-4 and TRBJ2-3; unclear D gene. The CDR3 has 15 amino acids. Between the trimmed V and J ends, which lost 2 bases and 1 base, there was a span of 10 bases.

The chain uses TRBV4-2 and TRBJ2-1; D ambiguous. The V gene's germline CDR1 is LGHNA and CDR2 YNFKEQ. The germline V and J ends were trimmed by 1 base and 2 bases, with 15 bases remaining between them. The CDR3 is made up of 17 amino acids. The CDR3 sequence: CASSQGVGSDTYNEQFF. The DNA for the CDR3 is TGTGCCAGCAGCCAAGGGGTAGGGTCGGATACCTACAATGAGCAGTTCTTC.

Comments on this clonotype: One end of the junction varies from germline; a read error may be responsible. The chain joins TRBV20-1 to TRBJ2-1; D not certain. The CDR3 runs to 15 residues. In germline, CDR1 is DFQATT, CDR2 SNEGSKA (reference sequence). CDR3 sequence (DNA): TGCAGTGCTAGAGATCCCAGGAATCCTCACAATGATCAGTTCTTC. Its protein is CSARDPRNPHNDQFF.

V and J are TRBV2 and TRBJ1-5; D gene uncertain. The CDR3 is 15 residues long. Germline V gives CDR1 SNHLY, CDR2 FYNNEI. The V gene lost 0 bases and the J gene lost 0 bases, with 6 bases spanning the gap. Here the CDR3 reads CASSEAGFSNQPQHF. DNA for the CDR3: TGTGCCAGCAGTGAAGCGGGTTTTAGCAATCAGCCCCAGCATTTT.

The table lists this clonotype with a few counts. This sequence joins TRBV6-1 and TRBJ1-2; D gene unclear. Germline assignment: CDR1 MNHNS and CDR2 SASEGT. The V and J ends lost 8 bases and 7 bases respectively, with 5 bases between them. The CDR3 has 9 residues. The CDR3 region is CASAGGYTF. DNA for the CDR3: TGTGCCAGCGCGGGTGGCTACACCTTC.

The chain couples TRBV13 to TRBJ1-1, with D perhaps matching TRBD1 (5 bases). The CDR3 is 14 amino acids. The germline V gene has CDR1 PRHDT and CDR2 FYEKMQ (reference sequence). V lost 0 bases and J lost 7, with 12 bases in between. Here the CDR3 DNA reads TGTGCCAGCAGCTTAGGCCTAGGGGCCGATGAAGCTTTCTTT. Amino acid sequence: CASSLGLGADEAFF.

This clonotype came up many times. The chain has TRBV7-8 and TRBJ2-1; D assignment may be TRBD1 or TRBD2 (6 bases each). V shed 5 bases and J shed 10 bases, with 24 bases lying between them. Per germline, CDR1 SGHVS and CDR2 FQNEAQ. CDR3 length equals 16 residues. CDR3 coding DNA: TGTGCCAGCAGCGGAATTCACGGGGGCGAGGGTTCGGAGCAGTTCTTC. It specifies CASSGIHGGEGSEQFF. Using reference TRBV7-8 and TRBJ2-1 for the parts outside the CDR3, the full variable domain is GAGVSQSPRYKVAKRGQDVALRCDPISGHVSLFWYQQALGQGPEFLTYFQNEAQLDKSGLPSDRFFAERPEGSVSTLKIQRTQQEDSAVYLCASSGIHGGEGSEQFFGPGTRLTVL.

The gene calls are TRBV7-9 and TRBJ2-1; 12 nucleotides agree with TRBD2. The germline V gene encodes CDR1 SEHNR and CDR2 FQNEAQ (reference sequence). With 2 bases clipped from V and 7 bases from J, the junction kept 6 bases outside the gene matches. The CDR3 is made up of 16 amino acids. CDR3 loop: CASSLMASGGENEQFF. The CDR3 DNA sequence: TGTGCCAGCAGCTTAATGGCTAGCGGGGGGGAAAATGAGCAGTTCTTC.

The chain is built from TRBV27 and TRBJ2-6; D is uncertain. The CDR3 is 17 residues long. Germline CDR1 reads MNHEY; CDR2 reads SMNVEV (reference sequence). V gave up 6 bases and J gave up 4 bases, with 19 bases separating them. As DNA, the CDR3 is TGTGCCAGCAGCTTACTTTCGGCCGGTCCCGGGGCCAACGTCCTGACTTTC. Protein product: CASSLLSAGPGANVLTF. The full variable domain, rest sourced from reference TRBV27 and TRBJ2-6, is EAQVTQNPRYLITVTGKKLTVTCSQNMNHEYMSWYRQDPGLGLRQIYYSMNVEVTDKGDVPEGYKVSRKEKRNFPLILESPSPNQTSLYFCASSLLSAGPGANVLTFGAGSRLTVL.

In its sample, this clonotype was seen a few times. The chain has TRBV11-2 and TRBJ2-3, with D maybe TRBD2 (5 bases). Trimming pared 1 base from V and 7 bases from J, leaving 9 bases between. This CDR3 has 13 amino acids. The germline gives CDR1 SGHAT, CDR2 FQNNGV. CDR3 sequence reads: CASSLVERNTQYF. CDR3 in DNA: TGTGCCAGCAGCTTAGTAGAGCGGAATACGCAGTATTTT.

This clonotype was seen only a few times. CDR3 sequence reads: CASSRLENTEAFF. CDR3 DNA: TGTGCCAGTAGTAGGTTGGAGAACACTGAAGCTTTCTTT. J is TRBJ1-1 and V is TRBV19; no reliable D call. V lost 4 bases, J lost 1 base, and 7 bases lay in between. CDR3 size: 13 residues. The germline V gene has CDR1 LNHDA and CDR2 SQIVND (reference sequence).

This clonotype was detected a few times. V and J are TRBV7-9 and TRBJ1-3; 7 bases align to TRBD1. The CDR3 extends over 15 amino acids. Trimming removed 7 bases from V and 4 bases from J; junction bases left unmatched: 10. Germline CDR1 and CDR2: SEHNR and FQNEAQ (reference sequence). In nucleotides, the CDR3 is TGTGCCAGCACCCCAGGGGGAGTCGCAGGAAACACCATATATTTT. Translated, it gives CASTPGGVAGNTIYF.

This clonotype showed up just a few times. This chain connects TRBV12-3 or TRBV12-4 to TRBJ2-5; D perhaps matches TRBD2 (5 bases). CDR3 length: 12 amino acids. V was clipped by 4 bases and J by 6 bases, with 9 bases between them. CDR3 DNA sequence: TGTGCCAGCAGTTCTGGGGAGAAGACCCAGTACTTC. This sequence encodes CASSSGEKTQYF.